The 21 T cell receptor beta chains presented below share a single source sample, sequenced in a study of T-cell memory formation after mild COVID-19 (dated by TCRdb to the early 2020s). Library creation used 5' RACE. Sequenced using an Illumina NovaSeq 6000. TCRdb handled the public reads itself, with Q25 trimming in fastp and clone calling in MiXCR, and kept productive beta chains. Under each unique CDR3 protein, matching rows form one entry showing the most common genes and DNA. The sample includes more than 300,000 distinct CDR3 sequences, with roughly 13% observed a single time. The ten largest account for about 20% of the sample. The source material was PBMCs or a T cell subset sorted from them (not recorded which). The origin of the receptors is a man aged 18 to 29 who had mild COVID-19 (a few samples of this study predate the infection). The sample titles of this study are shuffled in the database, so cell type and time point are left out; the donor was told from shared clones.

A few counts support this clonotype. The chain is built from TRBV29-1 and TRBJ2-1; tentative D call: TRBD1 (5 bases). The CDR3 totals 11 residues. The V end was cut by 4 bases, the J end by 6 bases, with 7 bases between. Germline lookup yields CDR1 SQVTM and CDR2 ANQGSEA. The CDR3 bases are TGCAGCGTTGGACAGTTCAATGAGCAGTTCTTC. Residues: CSVGQFNEQFF.

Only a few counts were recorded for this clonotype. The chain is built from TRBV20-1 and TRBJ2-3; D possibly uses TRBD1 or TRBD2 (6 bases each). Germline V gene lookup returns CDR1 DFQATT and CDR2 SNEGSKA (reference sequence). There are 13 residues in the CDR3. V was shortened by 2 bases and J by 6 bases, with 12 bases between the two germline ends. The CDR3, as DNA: TGCAGTGCTAGACGGGGGCCGAGGGATACGCAGTATTTT. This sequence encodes CSARRGPRDTQYF.

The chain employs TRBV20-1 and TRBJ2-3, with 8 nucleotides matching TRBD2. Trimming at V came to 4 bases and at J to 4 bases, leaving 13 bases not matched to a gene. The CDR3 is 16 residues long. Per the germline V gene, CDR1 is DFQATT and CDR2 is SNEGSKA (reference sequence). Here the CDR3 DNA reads TGCAGTGCTATACTAGCGGTCCCCTTTCAATCAGATACGCAGTATTTT. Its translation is CSAILAVPFQSDTQYF.

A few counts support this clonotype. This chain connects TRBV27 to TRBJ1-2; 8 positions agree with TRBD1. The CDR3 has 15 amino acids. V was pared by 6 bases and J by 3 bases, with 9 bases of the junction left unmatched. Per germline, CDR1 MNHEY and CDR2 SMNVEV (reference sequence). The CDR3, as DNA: TGTGCCAGCAGACTAAAGCCGGACAGGGACTATGGCTACACCTTC. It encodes CASRLKPDRDYGYTF.

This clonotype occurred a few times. The CDR3 spells CASRRQGLAGAGELFF. DNA of the CDR3: TGTGCCAGCAGAAGACAGGGCCTAGCGGGGGCCGGGGAGCTGTTTTTT. The genes are TRBV6-1 and TRBJ2-2; TRBD2 matches 10 bases. The CDR3 is 16 residues long. Looked up from germline, CDR1 is MNHNS and CDR2 is SASEGT. The V and J ends lost 6 bases and 6 bases, in that order; junction bases with no gene match: 10.

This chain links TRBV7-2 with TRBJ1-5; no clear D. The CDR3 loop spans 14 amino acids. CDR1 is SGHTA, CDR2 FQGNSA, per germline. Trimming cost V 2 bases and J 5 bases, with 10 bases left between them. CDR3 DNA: TGTGCCAGCAGCTTAAATTGGCGGGATCAGCCCCAGCATTTT. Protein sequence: CASSLNWRDQPQHF.

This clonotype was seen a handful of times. CDR3 amino acids: CASSIFGFSGELFF. CDR3 DNA sequence: TGTGCCAGTAGTATATTTGGTTTTTCCGGGGAGCTGTTTTTT. The V call is TRBV19, the J call TRBJ2-2; no clear D gene. CDR3 length: 14 residues. The germline CDR1 and CDR2 sequences are LNHDA and SQIVND (reference sequence). Deletions cut 2 bases from V and 6 bases from J, with 10 bases between.

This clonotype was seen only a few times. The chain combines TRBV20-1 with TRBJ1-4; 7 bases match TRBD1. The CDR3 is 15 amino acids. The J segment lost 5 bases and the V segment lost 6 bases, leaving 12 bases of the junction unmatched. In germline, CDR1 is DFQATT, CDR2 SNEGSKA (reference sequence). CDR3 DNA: TGCAGTGCCCGAAGAGGAGGGACAGCGAATGAAAAACTGTTTTTT. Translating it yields CSARRGGTANEKLFF.

The CDR3 coding sequence is TGTGCCAGCAGTGCCGGGCCAAATCAGCCCCAGCATTTT. Its protein product is CASSAGPNQPQHF. The rearrangement links TRBV7-2 to TRBJ1-5, with D unresolved. V gave up 6 bases and J gave up 4 bases, with 10 bases separating them. CDR3 length: 13 residues. Germline assignment: CDR1 SGHTA and CDR2 FQGNSA.

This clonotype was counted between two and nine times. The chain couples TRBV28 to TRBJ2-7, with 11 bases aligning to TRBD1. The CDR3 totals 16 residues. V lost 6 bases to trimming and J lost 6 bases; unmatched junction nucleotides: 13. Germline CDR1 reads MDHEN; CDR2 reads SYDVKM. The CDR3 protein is CASSPRRGQGVFEQYV. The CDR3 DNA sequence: TGTGCCAGCAGCCCACGCAGGGGACAGGGGGTATTCGAGCAGTACGTC.

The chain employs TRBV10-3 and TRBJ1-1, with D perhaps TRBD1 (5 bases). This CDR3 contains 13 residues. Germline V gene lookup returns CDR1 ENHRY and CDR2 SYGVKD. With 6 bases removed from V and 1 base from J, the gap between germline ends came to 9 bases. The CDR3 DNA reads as TGTGCCATCAGCGGCACAGGGAACACTGAAGCTTTCTTT. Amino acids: CAISGTGNTEAFF.

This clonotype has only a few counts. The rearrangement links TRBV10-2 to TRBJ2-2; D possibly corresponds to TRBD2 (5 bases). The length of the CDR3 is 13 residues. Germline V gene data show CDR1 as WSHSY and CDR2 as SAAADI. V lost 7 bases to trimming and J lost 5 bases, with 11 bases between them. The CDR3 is CASTNGVTGELFF. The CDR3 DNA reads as TGCGCCAGCACCAACGGGGTGACCGGGGAGCTGTTTTTT.

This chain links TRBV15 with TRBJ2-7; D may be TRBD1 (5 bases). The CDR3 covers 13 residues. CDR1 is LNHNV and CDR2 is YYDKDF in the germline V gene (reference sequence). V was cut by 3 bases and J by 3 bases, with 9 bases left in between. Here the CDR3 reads CATSRVGVYEQYF. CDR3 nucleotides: TGTGCCACCAGCAGGGTAGGGGTCTACGAGCAGTACTTC.

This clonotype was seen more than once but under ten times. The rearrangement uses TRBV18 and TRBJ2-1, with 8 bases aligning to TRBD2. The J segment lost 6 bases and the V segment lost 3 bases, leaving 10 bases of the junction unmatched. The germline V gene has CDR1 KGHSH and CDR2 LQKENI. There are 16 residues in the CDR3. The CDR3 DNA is TGTGCCAGCTCACCGGGCGGGGGGACGGTGTCCAATGAGCAGTTCTTC. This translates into CASSPGGGTVSNEQFF.

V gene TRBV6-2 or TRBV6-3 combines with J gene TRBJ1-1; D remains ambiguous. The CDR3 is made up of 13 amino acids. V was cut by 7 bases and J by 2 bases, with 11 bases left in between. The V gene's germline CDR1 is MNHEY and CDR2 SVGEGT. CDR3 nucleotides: TGTGCCAGCACCCCGATCTTTAACACTGAAGCTTTCTTT. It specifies CASTPIFNTEAFF.

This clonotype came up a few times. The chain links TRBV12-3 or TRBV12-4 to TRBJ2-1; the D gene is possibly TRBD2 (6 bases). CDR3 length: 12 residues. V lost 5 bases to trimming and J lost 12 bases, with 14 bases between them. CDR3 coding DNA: TGTGCCAGCAGTATAGATCCGGAGGGGCAGTTCTTC. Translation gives CASSIDPEGQFF.

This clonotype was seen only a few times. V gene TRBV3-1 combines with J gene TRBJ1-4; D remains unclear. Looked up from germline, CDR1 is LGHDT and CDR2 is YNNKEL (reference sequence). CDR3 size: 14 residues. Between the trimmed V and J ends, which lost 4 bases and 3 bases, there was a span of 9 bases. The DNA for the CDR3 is TGTGCCAGCAGCCCACCGGTCGCTAATGAAAAACTGTTTTTT. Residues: CASSPPVANEKLFF.

The DNA of the CDR3 is TGTGCCAGCAGCCAAGGGCTCCGGGGGGGCGATGAGCAGTTCTTC. As protein: CASSQGLRGGDEQFF. V usage is TRBV4-2 and J usage is TRBJ2-1; 8 positions match TRBD2. Germline V gene data show CDR1 as LGHNA and CDR2 as YNFKEQ. The CDR3 has 15 amino acids. J gave up 8 bases and V 1 base, and 7 bases lay outside the gene matches.

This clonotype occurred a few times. CDR3 coding DNA: TGTGCCAGCAGCGTAGGAGGGGGTCTGAGGGAGACCCAGTACTTC. Translation: CASSVGGGLRETQYF. The chain joins TRBV9 to TRBJ2-5, with D possibly being TRBD1 (6 bases). V lost 0 bases and J lost 5, with 14 bases in between. This CDR3 is built from 15 residues. CDR1 SGDLS and CDR2 YYNGEE come from the germline V gene.

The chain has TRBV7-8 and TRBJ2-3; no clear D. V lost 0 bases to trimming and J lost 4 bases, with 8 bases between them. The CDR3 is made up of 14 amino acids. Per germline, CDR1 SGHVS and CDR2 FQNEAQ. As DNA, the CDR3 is TGTGCCAGCAGCTTAGCAAGTACGGCAGATACGCAGTATTTT. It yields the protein CASSLASTADTQYF. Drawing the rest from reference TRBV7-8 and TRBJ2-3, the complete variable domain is GAGVSQSPRYKVAKRGQDVALRCDPISGHVSLFWYQQALGQGPEFLTYFQNEAQLDKSGLPSDRFFAERPEGSVSTLKIQRTQQEDSAVYLCASSLASTADTQYFGPGTRLTVL.

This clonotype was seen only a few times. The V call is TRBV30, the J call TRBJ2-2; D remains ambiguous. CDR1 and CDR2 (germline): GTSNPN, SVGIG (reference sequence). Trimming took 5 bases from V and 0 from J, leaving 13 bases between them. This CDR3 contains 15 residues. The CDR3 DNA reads TGTGCCTGGGCCGACAATTTCGCGAACACCGGGGAGCTGTTTTTT. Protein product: CAWADNFANTGELFF.